This TCR beta chain derives from a study of blood T cell repertoires in COVID-19. For the study at large: Italy, Spain and the United States were the sources of the convalescent and acute COVID-19 samples.

Only one count was recorded for this clone. Between the trimmed V and J ends, which lost 1 base and 1 base, there was a span of 5 bases. CDR1 is SGHDT, CDR2 YYEEEE, per germline. CDR3 length equals 13 residues. Profiling relied on immunoSEQ multiplex PCR, and the TCRdb table lists in-frame clones only, not all of them. The sample has 330,000 or so clones, more than 75% seen once. The rearrangement uses TRBV5-6 and TRBJ1-1; unclear D gene. The sequencing sample was made of PBMCs or T cells enriched from blood (not recorded which). This TCR was recovered from a woman aged 25 to 39 who had recovered from COVID-19. The CDR3 DNA sequence: TGTGCCAGCAGCTTGTGGCAGAACACTGAAGCTTTCTTT. This translates into CASSLWQNTEAFF.